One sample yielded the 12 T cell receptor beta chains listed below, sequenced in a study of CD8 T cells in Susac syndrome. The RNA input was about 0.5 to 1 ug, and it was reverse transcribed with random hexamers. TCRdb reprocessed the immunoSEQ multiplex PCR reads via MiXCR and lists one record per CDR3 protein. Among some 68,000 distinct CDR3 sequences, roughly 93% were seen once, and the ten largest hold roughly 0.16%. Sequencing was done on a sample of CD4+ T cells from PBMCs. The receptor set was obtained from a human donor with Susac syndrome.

CDR3 DNA sequence: TGTGCCAGCAGGGCCCCCGGACAGGGGGGTAGTGGCTACACCTTC. It codes for CASRAPGQGGSGYTF. The chain has TRBV28 and TRBJ1-2; 10 bases fit TRBD1. The germline V gene encodes CDR1 MDHEN and CDR2 SYDVKM. Unmatched junction bases numbered 11, after V lost 6 bases and J lost 7 bases. CDR3 length: 15 residues.

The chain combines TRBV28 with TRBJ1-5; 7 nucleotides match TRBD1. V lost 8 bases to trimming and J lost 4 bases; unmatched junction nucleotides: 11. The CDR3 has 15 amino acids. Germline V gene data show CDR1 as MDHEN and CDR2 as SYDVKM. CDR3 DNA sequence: TGTGCCAGCGCCTCCTGGGACAGACGGAATCAGCCCCAGCATTTT. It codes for CASASWDRRNQPQHF.

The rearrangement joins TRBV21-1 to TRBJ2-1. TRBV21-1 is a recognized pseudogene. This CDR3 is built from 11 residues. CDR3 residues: CASSKKYEQFF. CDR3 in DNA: TGTGCCAGCAGCAAAAAGTATGAGCAGTTCTTC.

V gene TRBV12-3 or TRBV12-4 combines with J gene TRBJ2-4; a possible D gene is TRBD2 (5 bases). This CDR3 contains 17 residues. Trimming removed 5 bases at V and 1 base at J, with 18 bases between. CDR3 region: CASSPRRGFMAKNIQYF. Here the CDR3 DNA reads TGTGCCAGCAGTCCCCGTCGGGGTTTCATGGCCAAAAACATTCAGTACTTC.

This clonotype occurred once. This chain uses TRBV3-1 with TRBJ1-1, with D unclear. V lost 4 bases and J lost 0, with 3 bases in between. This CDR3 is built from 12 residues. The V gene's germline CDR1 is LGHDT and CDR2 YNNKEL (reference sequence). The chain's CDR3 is CASSPMNTEAFF. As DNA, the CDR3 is TGTGCCAGCAGCCCTATGAACACTGAAGCTTTCTTT. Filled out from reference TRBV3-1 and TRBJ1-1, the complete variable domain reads DTAVSQTPKYLVTQMGNDKSIKCEQNLGHDTMYWYKQDSKKFLKIMFSYNNKELIINETVPNRFSPKSPDKAHLNLHINSLELGDSAVYFCASSPMNTEAFFGQGTRLTVV.

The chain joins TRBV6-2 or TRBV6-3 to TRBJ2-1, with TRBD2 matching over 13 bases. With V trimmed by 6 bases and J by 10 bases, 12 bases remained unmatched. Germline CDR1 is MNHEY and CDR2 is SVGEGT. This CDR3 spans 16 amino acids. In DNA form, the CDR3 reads TGTGCCAGCAGCCGCTTACTAGCGGGGGGGCCCGACGAGCAGTTCTTC. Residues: CASSRLLAGGPDEQFF.

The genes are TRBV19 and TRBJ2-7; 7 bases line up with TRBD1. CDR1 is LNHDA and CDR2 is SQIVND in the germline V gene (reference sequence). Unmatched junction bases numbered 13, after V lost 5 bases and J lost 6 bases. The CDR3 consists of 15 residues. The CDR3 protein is CASSRVPRTGTEQYF. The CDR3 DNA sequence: TGTGCCAGTAGTCGAGTTCCCAGGACAGGAACCGAGCAGTACTTC.

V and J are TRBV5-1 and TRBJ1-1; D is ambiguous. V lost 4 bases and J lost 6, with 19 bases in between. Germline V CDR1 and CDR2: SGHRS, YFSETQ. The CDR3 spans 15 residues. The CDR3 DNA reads TGCGCCAGCAGCCCCGCCGGAGGGAGGAGGGCTGAAGCTTTCTTT. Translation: CASSPAGGRRAEAFF.

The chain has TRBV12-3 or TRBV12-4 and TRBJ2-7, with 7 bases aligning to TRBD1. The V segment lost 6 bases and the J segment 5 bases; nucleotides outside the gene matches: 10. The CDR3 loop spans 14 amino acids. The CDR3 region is CASRRDSLVNEQYF. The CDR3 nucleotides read TGTGCCAGCAGAAGGGACAGTCTGGTTAACGAGCAGTACTTC.

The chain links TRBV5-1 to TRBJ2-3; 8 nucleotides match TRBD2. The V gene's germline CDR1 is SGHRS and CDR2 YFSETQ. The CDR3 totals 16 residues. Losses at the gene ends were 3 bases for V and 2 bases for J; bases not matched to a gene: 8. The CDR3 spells CASSSVTSAYTDTQYF. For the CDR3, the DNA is TGCGCCAGCAGCTCTGTGACTAGCGCGTACACAGATACGCAGTATTTT.

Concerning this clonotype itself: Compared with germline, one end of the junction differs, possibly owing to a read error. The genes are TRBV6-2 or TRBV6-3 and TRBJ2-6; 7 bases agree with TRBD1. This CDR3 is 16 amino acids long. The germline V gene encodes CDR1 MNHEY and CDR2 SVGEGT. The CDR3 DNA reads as TGTGCCAGCAGCTACTTCGGGACAGTTGGGGCCAACGTCCTGACTTTC. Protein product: CASSYFGTVGANVLTF.

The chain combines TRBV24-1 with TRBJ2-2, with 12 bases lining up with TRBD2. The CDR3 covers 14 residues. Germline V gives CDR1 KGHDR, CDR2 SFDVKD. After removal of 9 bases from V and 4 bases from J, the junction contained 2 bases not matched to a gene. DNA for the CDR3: TGTGCCACCGGACTAGCGGGGATCACCGGGGAGCTGTTTTTT. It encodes CATGLAGITGELFF.